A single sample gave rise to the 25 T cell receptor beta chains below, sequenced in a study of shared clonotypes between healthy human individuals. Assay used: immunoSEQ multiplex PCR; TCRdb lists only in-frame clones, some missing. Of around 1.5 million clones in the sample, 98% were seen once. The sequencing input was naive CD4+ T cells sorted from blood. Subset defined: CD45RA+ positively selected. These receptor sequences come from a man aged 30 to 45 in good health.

CDR3 in amino acids: CASSPGTPRSGNTIYF. CDR3 coding DNA: TGTGCCAGCTCACCAGGGACCCCAAGGAGTGGAAACACCATATATTTT. The chain is built from TRBV18 and TRBJ1-3, with a tentative D call TRBD1 (5 bases). The CDR3 consists of 16 residues. The germline CDR1 and CDR2 sequences are KGHSH and LQKENI. The V gene lost 2 bases and the J gene lost 3 bases, with 14 bases spanning the gap.

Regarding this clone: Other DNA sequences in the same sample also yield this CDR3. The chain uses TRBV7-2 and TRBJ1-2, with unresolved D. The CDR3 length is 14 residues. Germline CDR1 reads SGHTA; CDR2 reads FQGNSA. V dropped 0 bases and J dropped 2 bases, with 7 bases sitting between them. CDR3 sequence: CASSLATANYGYTF. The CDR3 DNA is TGTGCCAGCAGCTTAGCCACAGCAAACTATGGCTACACCTTC.

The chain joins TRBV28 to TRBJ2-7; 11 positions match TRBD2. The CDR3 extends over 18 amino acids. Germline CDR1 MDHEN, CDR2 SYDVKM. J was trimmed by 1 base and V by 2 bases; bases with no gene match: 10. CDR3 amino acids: CASSLLFLAGGQSYEQYF. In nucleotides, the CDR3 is TGTGCCAGCAGTTTACTCTTCCTAGCGGGAGGACAATCCTACGAGCAGTACTTC.

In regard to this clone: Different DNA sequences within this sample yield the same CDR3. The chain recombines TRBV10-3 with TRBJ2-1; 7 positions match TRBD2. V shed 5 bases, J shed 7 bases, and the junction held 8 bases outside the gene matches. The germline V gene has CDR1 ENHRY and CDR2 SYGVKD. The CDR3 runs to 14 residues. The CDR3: CAISPRLAGNEQFF. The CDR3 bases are TGTGCCATCAGTCCGCGACTAGCCGGGAATGAGCAGTTCTTC.

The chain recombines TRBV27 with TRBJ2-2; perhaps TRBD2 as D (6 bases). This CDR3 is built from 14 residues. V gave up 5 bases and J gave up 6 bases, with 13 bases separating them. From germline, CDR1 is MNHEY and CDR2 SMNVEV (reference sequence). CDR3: CASSLLALSGELFF. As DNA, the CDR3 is TGTGCCAGCAGTCTACTAGCTTTATCCGGGGAGCTGTTTTTT.

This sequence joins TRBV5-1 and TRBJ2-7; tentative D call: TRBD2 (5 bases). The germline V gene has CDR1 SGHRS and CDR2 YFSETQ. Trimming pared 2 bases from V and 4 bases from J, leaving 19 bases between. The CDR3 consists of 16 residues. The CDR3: CASSFSPTQEAYEQYF. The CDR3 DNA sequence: TGCGCCAGCAGCTTTTCCCCTACCCAGGAGGCTTACGAGCAGTACTTC. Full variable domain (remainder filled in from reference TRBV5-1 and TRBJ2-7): KAGVTQTPRYLIKTRGQQVTLSCSPISGHRSVSWYQQTPGQGLQFLFEYFSETQRNKGNFPGRFSGRQFSNSRSEMNVSTLELGDSALYLCASSFSPTQEAYEQYFGPGTRLTVT.

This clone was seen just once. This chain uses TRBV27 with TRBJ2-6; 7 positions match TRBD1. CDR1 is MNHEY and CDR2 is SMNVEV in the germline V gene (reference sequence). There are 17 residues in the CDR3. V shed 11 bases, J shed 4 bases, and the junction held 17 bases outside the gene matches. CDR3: CACKGRQGAPGANVLTF. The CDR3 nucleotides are TGTGCCTGTAAAGGAAGACAGGGAGCCCCCGGGGCCAACGTCCTGACTTTC.

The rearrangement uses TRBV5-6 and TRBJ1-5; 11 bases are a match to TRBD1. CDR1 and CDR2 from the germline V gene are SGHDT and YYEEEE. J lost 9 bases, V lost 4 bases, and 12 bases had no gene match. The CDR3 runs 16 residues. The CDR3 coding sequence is TGTGCCAGCAGCCTGGCCGCCCGGGACAGGGGGTCGCCCCAGCATTTT. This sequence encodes CASSLAARDRGSPQHF.

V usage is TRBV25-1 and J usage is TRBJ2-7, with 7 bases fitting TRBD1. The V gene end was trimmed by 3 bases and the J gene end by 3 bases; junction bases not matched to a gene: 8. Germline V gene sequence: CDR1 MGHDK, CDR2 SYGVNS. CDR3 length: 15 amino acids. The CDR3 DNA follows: TGTGCCAGCAGTGATTCCACGGGACAGTTCTACGAGCAGTACTTC. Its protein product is CASSDSTGQFYEQYF.

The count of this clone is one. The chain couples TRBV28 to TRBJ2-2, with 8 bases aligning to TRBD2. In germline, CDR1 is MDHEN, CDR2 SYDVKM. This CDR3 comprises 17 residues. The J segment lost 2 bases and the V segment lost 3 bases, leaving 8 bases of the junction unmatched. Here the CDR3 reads CASSFPRLALNTGELFF. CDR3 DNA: TGTGCCAGCAGTTTCCCCCGACTAGCGCTAAACACCGGGGAGCTGTTTTTT.

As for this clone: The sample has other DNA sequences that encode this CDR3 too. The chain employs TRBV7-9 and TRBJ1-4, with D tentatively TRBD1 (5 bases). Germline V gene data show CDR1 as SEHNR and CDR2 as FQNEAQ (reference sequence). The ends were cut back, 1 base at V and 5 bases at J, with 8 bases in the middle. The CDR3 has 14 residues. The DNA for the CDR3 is TGTGCCAGCAGCTTAGGACAGCCGAATGAAAAACTGTTTTTT. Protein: CASSLGQPNEKLFF.

The CDR3 DNA follows: TGCAGCGTTGTCGTGGGCGGGAATAGCAATCAGCCCCAGCATTTT. Translated, it gives CSVVVGGNSNQPQHF. The chain carries TRBV29-1 and TRBJ1-5; D not certain. The CDR3 runs 15 residues. Germline lookup yields CDR1 SQVTM and CDR2 ANQGSEA. The ends were cut back, 4 bases at V and 0 bases at J, with 13 bases in the middle.

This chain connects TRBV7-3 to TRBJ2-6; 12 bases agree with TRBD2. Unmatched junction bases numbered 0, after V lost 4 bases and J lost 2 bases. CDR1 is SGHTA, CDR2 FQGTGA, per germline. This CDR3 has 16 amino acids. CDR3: CASSWTSGTGANVLTF. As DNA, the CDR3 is TGTGCCAGCAGCTGGACTAGCGGGACTGGGGCCAACGTCCTGACTTTC.

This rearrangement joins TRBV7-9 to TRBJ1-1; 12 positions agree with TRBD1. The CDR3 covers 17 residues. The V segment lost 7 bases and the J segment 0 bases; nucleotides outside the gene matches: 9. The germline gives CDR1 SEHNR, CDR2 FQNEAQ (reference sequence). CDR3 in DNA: TGTGCCAGCACTATACAGGGACAGGGGGCCGTGAACACTGAAGCTTTCTTT. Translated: CASTIQGQGAVNTEAFF.

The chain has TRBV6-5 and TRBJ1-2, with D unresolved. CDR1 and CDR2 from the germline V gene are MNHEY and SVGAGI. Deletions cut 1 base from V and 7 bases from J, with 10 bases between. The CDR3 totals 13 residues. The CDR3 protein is CASSYFGFLGYTF. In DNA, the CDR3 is TGTGCCAGCAGTTACTTCGGTTTCCTTGGCTACACCTTC.

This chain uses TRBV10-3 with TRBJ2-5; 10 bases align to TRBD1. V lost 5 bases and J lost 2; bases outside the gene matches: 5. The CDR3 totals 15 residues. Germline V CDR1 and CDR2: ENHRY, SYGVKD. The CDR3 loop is CAISYSDRGQETQYF. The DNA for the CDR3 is TGTGCCATCAGTTACTCGGACAGGGGGCAAGAGACCCAGTACTTC.

In nucleotides, the CDR3 is TGCGCCAGCAGAGTAGGACTAGCGGGAACAGATACGCAGTATTTT. Translation: CASRVGLAGTDTQYF. V usage is TRBV4-1 and J usage is TRBJ2-3; 12 bases fit TRBD2. The CDR3 totals 15 residues. CDR1 and CDR2 (germline): MGHRA, YSYEKL. With 6 bases clipped from V and 3 bases from J, the junction kept 4 bases outside the gene matches.

DNA of the CDR3: TGTGCCAGCAGCGCAGAGGGATGGGCTAACTATGGCTACACCTTC. Protein: CASSAEGWANYGYTF. The genes are TRBV9 and TRBJ1-2, with D hard to call. In germline, CDR1 is SGDLS, CDR2 YYNGEE. This CDR3 comprises 15 residues. V lost 3 bases, J lost 0 bases, and 12 bases lay in between. The variable domain in full, with the rest retrieved from reference TRBV9 and TRBJ1-2, is DSGVTQTPKHLITATGQRVTLRCSPRSGDLSVYWYQQSLDQGLQFLIQYYNGEERAKGNILERFSAQQFPDLHSELNLSSLELGDSALYFCASSAEGWANYGYTFGSGTRLTVV.

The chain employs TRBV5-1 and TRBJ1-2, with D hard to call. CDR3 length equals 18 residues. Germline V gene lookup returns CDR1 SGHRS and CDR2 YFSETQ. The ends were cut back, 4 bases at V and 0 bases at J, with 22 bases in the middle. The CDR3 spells CASSPDGMAWSTNYGYTF. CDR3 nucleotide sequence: TGCGCCAGCAGCCCTGACGGGATGGCATGGTCCACTAACTATGGCTACACCTTC.

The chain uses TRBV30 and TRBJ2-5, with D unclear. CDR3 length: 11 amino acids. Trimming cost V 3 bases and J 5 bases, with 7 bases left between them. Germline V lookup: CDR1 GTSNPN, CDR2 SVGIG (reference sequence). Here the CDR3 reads CAWSHGETQYF. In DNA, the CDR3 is TGTGCCTGGAGCCACGGGGAGACCCAGTACTTC.

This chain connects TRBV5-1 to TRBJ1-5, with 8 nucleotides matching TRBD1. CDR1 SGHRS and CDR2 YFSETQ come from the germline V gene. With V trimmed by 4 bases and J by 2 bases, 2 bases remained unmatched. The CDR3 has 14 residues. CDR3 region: CASSQGQGNQPQHF. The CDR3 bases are TGCGCCAGCAGCCAGGGACAGGGCAATCAGCCCCAGCATTTT.

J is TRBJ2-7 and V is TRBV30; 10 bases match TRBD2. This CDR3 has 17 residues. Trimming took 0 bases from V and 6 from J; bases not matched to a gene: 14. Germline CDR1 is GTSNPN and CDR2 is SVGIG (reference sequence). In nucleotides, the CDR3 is TGTGCCTGGAGTGTTGGTCCCCTTACTAGCGGGAACGGCGAGCAGTACTTC. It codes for CAWSVGPLTSGNGEQYF.

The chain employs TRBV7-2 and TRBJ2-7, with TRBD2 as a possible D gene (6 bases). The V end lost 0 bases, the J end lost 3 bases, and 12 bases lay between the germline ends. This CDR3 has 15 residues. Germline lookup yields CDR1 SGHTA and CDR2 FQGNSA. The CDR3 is CASSLASWRDYEQYF. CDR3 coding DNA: TGTGCCAGCAGCTTAGCCTCTTGGCGGGACTACGAGCAGTACTTC.

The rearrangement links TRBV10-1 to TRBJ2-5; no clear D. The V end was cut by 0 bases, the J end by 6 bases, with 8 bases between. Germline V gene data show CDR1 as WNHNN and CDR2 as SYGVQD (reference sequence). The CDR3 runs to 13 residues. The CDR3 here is CASSESGRKTQYF. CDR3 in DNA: TGCGCCAGCAGTGAGTCTGGGCGAAAGACCCAGTACTTC.

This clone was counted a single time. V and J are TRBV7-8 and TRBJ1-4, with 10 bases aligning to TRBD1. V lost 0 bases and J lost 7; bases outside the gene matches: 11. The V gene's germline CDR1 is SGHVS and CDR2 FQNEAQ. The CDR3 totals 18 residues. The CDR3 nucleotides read TGTGCCAGCAGCTTAGCGTTGACAGGGGGCTCTTTTGGTGAAAAACTGTTTTTT. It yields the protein CASSLALTGGSFGEKLFF.